This TCR beta chain was captured in a study of blood T cell dynamics during melanoma immunotherapy. The ends were cut back, 2 bases at V and 6 bases at J, with 17 bases in the middle. The germline V gene has CDR1 SGHVS and CDR2 FQNEAQ. CDR3 size: 16 residues. Noted time point: week 3, after first cycle of checkpoint inhibitor. Patients had no prior systemic cancer treatment, immunosuppressants or other active cancers. The repertoire was sequenced with immunoSEQ multiplex PCR; TCRdb's copy has only in-frame clones and lacks some. The top ten hold around 30% of the sample, which has around 4,800 clones, 85% to 90% seen once.

The V and J genes are TRBV7-8 and TRBJ1-5; D remains ambiguous. The source is a human donor with melanoma. The specimen comprised blood, sampled from a patient treated with checkpoint blockade. The CDR3 region has the DNA TGTGCCAGCAGCTTAAGTGAGGGAGGGATCATTCAGCCCCAGCATTTT. Translating it yields CASSLSEGGIIQPQHF.